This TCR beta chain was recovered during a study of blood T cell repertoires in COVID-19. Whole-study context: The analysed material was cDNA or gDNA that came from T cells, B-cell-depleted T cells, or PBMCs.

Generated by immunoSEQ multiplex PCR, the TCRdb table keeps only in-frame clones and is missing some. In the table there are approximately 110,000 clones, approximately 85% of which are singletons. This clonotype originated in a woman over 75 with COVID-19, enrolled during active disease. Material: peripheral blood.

The DNA for the CDR3 is TGTGCCAGCAGTTATTCATACGGGACAGCGGACGAAAAACTGTTTTTT. Translating gives CASSYSYGTADEKLFF. The chain couples TRBV6-2 or TRBV6-3 to TRBJ1-4, with 7 positions matching TRBD1. Germline CDR1 reads MNHEY; CDR2 reads SVGEGT. The CDR3 covers 16 residues. The junction had 12 bases not matched to a gene; V was cut back by 3 bases and J by 8 bases.